This T cell receptor beta chain emerged from a study of shared clonotypes between healthy human individuals. On the study more broadly: Serving as donors were a couple of women and a few men, whose ages spanned 18 to 49.

It was CD45RO-negative cells, positively selected for CCR7, that made up naive CD8 cells, with terminally differentiated effector memory CD45RA+ cells excluded. All donors qualified as healthy HIV-negative adults and had experienced no recent acute infections or vaccinations. Germline V gene sequence: CDR1 MDHEN, CDR2 SYDVKM. With 6 bases clipped from V and 1 base from J, the junction kept 18 bases outside the gene matches. The length of the CDR3 is 19 residues. Running of the assay took place at deep level. TCRdb keeps only in-frame clones here, not all; method: immunoSEQ multiplex PCR. The sample lists about 2 million clones, about 95% occurring once. Study-level results: Estimated richness values were generally larger in naive subsets than in memory subsets.

Turning to this clone: The antigen remains unidentified.

Sequencing used naive CD8+ T cells sorted from blood. This clonotype was obtained from a man between 18 and 29 years old in good health. This rearrangement joins TRBV28 to TRBJ1-1, with 9 bases matching TRBD1. In DNA form, the CDR3 reads TGTGCCAGCAGCGTGATCGATTCCGGGACAGGGAGGTGGAACACTGAAGCTTTCTTT. It specifies CASSVIDSGTGRWNTEAFF.